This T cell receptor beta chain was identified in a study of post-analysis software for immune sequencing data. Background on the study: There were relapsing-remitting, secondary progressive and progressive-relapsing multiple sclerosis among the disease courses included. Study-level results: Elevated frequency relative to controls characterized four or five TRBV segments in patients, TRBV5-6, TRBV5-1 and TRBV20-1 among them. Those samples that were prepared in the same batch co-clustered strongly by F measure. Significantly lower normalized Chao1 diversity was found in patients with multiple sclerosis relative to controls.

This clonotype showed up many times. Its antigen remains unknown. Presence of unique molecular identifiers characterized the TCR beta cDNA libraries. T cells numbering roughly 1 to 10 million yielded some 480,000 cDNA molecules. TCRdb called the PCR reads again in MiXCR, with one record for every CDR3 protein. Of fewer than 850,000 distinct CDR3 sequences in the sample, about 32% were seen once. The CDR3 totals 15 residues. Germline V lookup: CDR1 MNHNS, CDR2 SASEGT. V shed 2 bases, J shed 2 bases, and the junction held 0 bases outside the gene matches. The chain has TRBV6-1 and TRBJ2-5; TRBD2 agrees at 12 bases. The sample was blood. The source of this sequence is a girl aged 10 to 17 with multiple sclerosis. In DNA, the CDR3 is TGTGCCAGCAGTGAACTAGCGGGAGGGCAAGAGACCCAGTACTTC. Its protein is CASSELAGGQETQYF.